Shown below are 28 T cell receptor beta chains from a single sample sequenced in a study of Tregs in tolerant kidney transplant recipients. Generated by immunoSEQ multiplex PCR, the TCRdb table keeps only in-frame clones and is missing some. The data contain roughly 66,000 clones, 80% to 95% of them singletons. This sample comprised CD8+ T cells from blood, obtained before the transplant. The source is a human donor who received a combined kidney and bone marrow transplant.

J is TRBJ1-3 and V is TRBV5-6; a possible D gene is TRBD1 (5 bases). V lost 3 bases and J lost 0, with 13 bases in between. CDR1 is SGHDT and CDR2 is YYEEEE in the germline V gene. The CDR3 has 16 residues. The CDR3 here is CASSWGTGSSGNTIYF. The DNA of the CDR3 is TGTGCCAGCAGCTGGGGTACAGGTAGCTCTGGAAACACCATATATTTT.

The V call is TRBV28, the J call TRBJ1-1; D unclear. V was shortened by 5 bases and J by 1 base, with 11 bases between the two germline ends. The CDR3 loop spans 14 amino acids. Germline V gene lookup returns CDR1 MDHEN and CDR2 SYDVKM. In DNA form, the CDR3 reads TGTGCCAGCAGTCCGCTCGTACAGAACACTGAAGCTTTCTTT. This encodes CASSPLVQNTEAFF.

V usage is TRBV7-9 and J usage is TRBJ2-5; TRBD2 agrees at 7 bases. The length of the CDR3 is 15 residues. Germline trimming cut 2 bases from V and 1 base from J; bases unmatched to any gene: 4. Germline CDR1 and CDR2: SEHNR and FQNEAQ (reference sequence). DNA for the CDR3: TGTGCCAGCAGCTTAATTGTAGCGGGCCAAGAGACCCAGTACTTC. This encodes CASSLIVAGQETQYF.

V usage is TRBV28 and J usage is TRBJ1-4; maybe TRBD1 (5 bases). CDR3 length equals 14 residues. V was clipped by 7 bases and J by 8 bases, with 17 bases between them. In germline, CDR1 is MDHEN, CDR2 SYDVKM. The CDR3 DNA follows: TGTGCCAGCATCCGGGGGTCCTCAAAGGAAAAACTGTTTTTT. Protein product: CASIRGSSKEKLFF.

The V call is TRBV7-2, the J call TRBJ1-3, with D tentatively TRBD1 (5 bases). CDR3 size: 13 residues. Germline CDR1 reads SGHTA; CDR2 reads FQGNSA. Trimming removed 5 bases at V and 3 bases at J, with 8 bases between. CDR3 DNA sequence: TGTGCCAGCAGCGGGGCTCGTGGAAACACCATATATTTT. Translated, it gives CASSGARGNTIYF.

CDR3 sequence reads: CASSTLGHGYTF. For the CDR3, the DNA is TGTGCCAGTAGTACCCTTGGGCACGGCTACACCTTC. The rearrangement joins TRBV19 to TRBJ1-2; D is unclear. CDR1 and CDR2 (germline): LNHDA, SQIVND (reference sequence). The V and J ends lost 4 bases and 8 bases respectively, with 11 bases between them. The CDR3 runs to 12 residues.

The chain uses TRBV15 and TRBJ2-5, with 10 bases lining up with TRBD1. CDR3 length: 15 residues. The V gene end was trimmed by 5 bases and the J gene end by 5 bases; junction bases not matched to a gene: 8. CDR1 and CDR2 from the germline V gene are LNHNV and YYDKDF (reference sequence). CDR3 in amino acids: CATSGLGQGIETQYF. The DNA of the CDR3 is TGTGCCACCAGCGGCCTGGGACAGGGGATCGAGACCCAGTACTTC.

As concerns this clone: The junction differs from germline at one of its ends, possibly a read error. This sequence joins TRBV7-9 and TRBJ2-7, with D maybe TRBD2 (7 bases). The CDR3 extends over 14 amino acids. Germline CDR1 SEHNR, CDR2 FQNEAQ (reference sequence). The CDR3 here is CASTLDGGHYEQYF. For the CDR3, the DNA is TGTGCCAGCACCTTAGACGGGGGGCATTACGAGCAGTACTTC.

This clone was observed once. This rearrangement joins TRBV28 to TRBJ1-1; D is unresolved. Germline CDR1 is MDHEN and CDR2 is SYDVKM. The CDR3 runs to 13 residues. V lost 2 bases and J lost 1, with 5 bases in between. The CDR3 nucleotides are TGTGCCAGCAGTTTAATCCAGAACACTGAAGCTTTCTTT. Its protein product is CASSLIQNTEAFF.

Remarks on this clone: The missing conserved phenylalanine or tryptophan at the end of this CDR3 makes a read error likely. This chain uses TRBV6-5 with TRBJ1-2; D possibly corresponds to TRBD1 (5 bases). Trimming removed 2 bases at V and 8 bases at J, with 6 bases between. Germline V CDR1 and CDR2: MNHEY, SVGAGI. There are 11 residues in the CDR3. The DNA for the CDR3 is TGTGCCAGCAGTTACGGGGGAGGCTACACCGTC. This codes for CASSYGGGYTV.

The chain couples TRBV7-6 to TRBJ1-6; 7 nucleotides agree with TRBD1. The ends lost 6 bases at V and 0 bases at J; junction bases unmatched: 5. The CDR3 is made up of 16 amino acids. Germline V gene lookup returns CDR1 SGHVS and CDR2 FNYEAQ. This chain's CDR3 is CASRQRQGSYNSPLHF. Written as DNA, the CDR3 is TGTGCCAGCAGACAAAGACAGGGCTCCTATAATTCACCCCTCCACTTT.

V and J are TRBV29-1 and TRBJ1-1, with D possibly being TRBD1 (5 bases). The germline V and J ends were trimmed by 6 bases and 0 bases, with 11 bases remaining between them. Germline V gives CDR1 SQVTM, CDR2 ANQGSEA. The CDR3 extends over 13 amino acids. This CDR3 is CSVRGTLNTEAFF. The DNA for the CDR3 is TGCAGCGTCCGGGGGACTCTGAACACTGAAGCTTTCTTT.

The V call is TRBV27, the J call TRBJ2-7, with D possibly being TRBD2 (5 bases). The CDR3 has 15 amino acids. The V gene lost 7 bases and the J gene lost 0 bases, with 16 bases spanning the gap. Germline V gene lookup returns CDR1 MNHEY and CDR2 SMNVEV (reference sequence). This CDR3 reads CASTPEEAHSYEQYF. CDR3 sequence (DNA): TGTGCCAGCACCCCCGAGGAGGCACACTCCTACGAGCAGTACTTC.

This clone came up once. V and J are TRBV7-2 and TRBJ2-3, with TRBD2 identical over 9 bases. The CDR3 spans 15 residues. Germline V gene lookup returns CDR1 SGHTA and CDR2 FQGNSA. The V segment lost 7 bases and the J segment 1 base; nucleotides outside the gene matches: 6. The CDR3 region is CASTPTSGGTDTQYF. In DNA form, the CDR3 reads TGTGCCAGCACCCCGACTAGCGGTGGCACAGATACGCAGTATTTT.

CDR3 DNA sequence: TGCGCCAGCAGGTCCCCAACCGGGACAGGGCCTACCTACAATGAGCAGTTCTTC. This translates into CASRSPTGTGPTYNEQFF. The chain links TRBV5-1 to TRBJ2-1, with 9 bases aligning to TRBD1. Germline CDR1 is SGHRS and CDR2 is YFSETQ. The CDR3 is 18 residues long. The V segment lost 5 bases and the J segment 2 bases; nucleotides outside the gene matches: 14.

The rearrangement joins TRBV16 to TRBJ1-1; D is unresolved. V was pared by 2 bases and J by 8 bases, with 12 bases between. The CDR3 runs 13 residues. Looked up from germline, CDR1 is KGHSY and CDR2 is FQNENV. The CDR3 DNA reads TGTGCCAGCAGCCAACCCGGTGCCCCAGAAGCTTTCTTT. Its translation is CASSQPGAPEAFF.

The rearrangement uses TRBV30 and TRBJ1-1; TRBD1 is a possible D gene (5 bases). In germline, CDR1 is GTSNPN, CDR2 SVGIG (reference sequence). The CDR3 runs 14 residues. Trimming removed 5 bases at V and 2 bases at J, with 15 bases between. CDR3 protein: CAWGVPTGNTEAFF. CDR3 bases: TGTGCCTGGGGAGTCCCTACAGGAAACACTGAAGCTTTCTTT.

This chain joins TRBV7-9 and TRBJ1-1, with D tentatively TRBD1 (5 bases). The V end lost 3 bases, the J end lost 9 bases, and 11 bases lay between the germline ends. Germline-derived CDR1 and CDR2 are SEHNR and FQNEAQ (reference sequence). The CDR3 consists of 12 residues. CDR3 sequence: CASSFLRQKAFF. The CDR3 DNA reads as TGTGCCAGCAGCTTTTTGAGACAGAAAGCTTTCTTT.

The V and J genes are TRBV7-3 and TRBJ1-1; a weak D match, TRBD1 (5 bases). CDR3 size: 13 residues. V was pared by 5 bases and J by 3 bases, with 10 bases between. Germline V gene lookup returns CDR1 SGHTA and CDR2 FQGTGA. The CDR3 DNA is TGTGCCAGCAGCGACAGCTCTCACACTGAAGCTTTCTTT. Translation: CASSDSSHTEAFF.

The rearrangement uses TRBV30 and TRBJ1-4; 9 positions match TRBD1. This CDR3 has 15 amino acids. Trimming removed 4 bases from V and 6 bases from J; junction bases left unmatched: 9. The V gene's germline CDR1 is GTSNPN and CDR2 SVGIG (reference sequence). The CDR3 loop is CAWNGVGTGYEKLFF. CDR3 sequence (DNA): TGTGCCTGGAATGGAGTGGGGACAGGGTATGAAAAACTGTTTTTT.

The CDR3 DNA reads as TGTGCCATCAGTGATTTCAGGGCCGATGAGCAGTTCTTC. This gives the protein CAISDFRADEQFF. The V call is TRBV10-3, the J call TRBJ2-1; D may be TRBD1 (5 bases). Germline V gene lookup returns CDR1 ENHRY and CDR2 SYGVKD. V gave up 3 bases and J gave up 8 bases, with 11 bases separating them. The CDR3 loop spans 13 amino acids.

The chain combines TRBV5-6 with TRBJ2-7; tentative D call: TRBD2 (5 bases). CDR3 length equals 14 residues. Trimming took 0 bases from V and 1 from J, leaving 8 bases between them. The V gene's germline CDR1 is SGHDT and CDR2 YYEEEE. The CDR3 DNA is TGTGCCAGCAGCTTGGTTAGCGCTTCCTACGAGCAGTACTTC. Protein sequence: CASSLVSASYEQYF.

V and J are TRBV19 and TRBJ1-2; perhaps TRBD1 as D (5 bases). The CDR3 extends over 16 amino acids. Germline lookup yields CDR1 LNHDA and CDR2 SQIVND (reference sequence). V was pared by 4 bases and J by 2 bases, with 17 bases between. The CDR3 is CASSSGPGFSNYGYTF. The CDR3 region has the DNA TGTGCCAGTAGTAGTGGCCCAGGGTTTTCGAACTATGGCTACACCTTC.

This clone turned up a few times. The chain joins TRBV14 to TRBJ1-4, with 7 bases aligning to TRBD1. The trim removed 4 bases at V and 2 bases at J, leaving 1 base unmatched. Looked up from germline, CDR1 is SGHDN and CDR2 is FVKESK. The CDR3 has 14 residues. DNA of the CDR3: TGTGCCAGCAGCCTGACAGGGACTAATGAAAAACTGTTTTTT. It codes for CASSLTGTNEKLFF.

The gene calls are TRBV13 and TRBJ2-1, with a tentative D call TRBD2 (6 bases). The CDR3 is made up of 16 amino acids. Deletions cut 4 bases from V and 2 bases from J, with 15 bases between. Germline V gene data show CDR1 as PRHDT and CDR2 as FYEKMQ (reference sequence). The CDR3 DNA is TGTGCCAGCAGCTCCCCCGGCGGGAACCCCTACAATGAGCAGTTCTTC. It specifies CASSSPGGNPYNEQFF.

CDR3 nucleotides: TGCGCCAGCAGCTTATTAAGCGGGAGGGGGTACAATGAGCAGTTCTTC. Its protein is CASSLLSGRGYNEQFF. The rearrangement uses TRBV5-1 and TRBJ2-1; the match to TRBD2 covers 10 bases. Germline V gene lookup returns CDR1 SGHRS and CDR2 YFSETQ. V dropped 2 bases and J dropped 4; count of bases not matched to a gene: 6. The CDR3 totals 16 residues.

This chain connects TRBV2 to TRBJ2-7, with TRBD1 identical over 10 bases. Germline-derived CDR1 and CDR2 are SNHLY and FYNNEI. V lost 2 bases to trimming and J lost 3 bases; unmatched junction nucleotides: 4. The CDR3 is 15 residues long. The CDR3 DNA reads as TGTGCCAGCAGTGAAAGCGGGACAGGGGTCTACGAGCAGTACTTC. Its protein is CASSESGTGVYEQYF.

This clone appeared once. The V and J genes are TRBV11-2 and TRBJ2-7; possibly TRBD2 for D (6 bases). Germline V lookup: CDR1 SGHAT, CDR2 FQNNGV. The CDR3 is 11 residues long. The V end was cut by 5 bases, the J end by 7 bases, with 9 bases between. In DNA form, the CDR3 reads TGTGCCAGCAGCCCAGCGGGTGAGCAGTACTTC. It translates to CASSPAGEQYF.